The sample holds one count of the clone carrying this TCR beta chain. Assay: immunoSEQ multiplex PCR; the TCRdb copy retains only in-frame clones and omits some. In the table there are a few hundred thousand clones, approximately 88% of which are singletons. The sample belongs to a study of blood T cell repertoires in COVID-19. About the study: From T cells, B-cell-depleted T cells, or PBMCs came the material, which was cDNA or gDNA.

J was trimmed by 8 bases and V by 2 bases; bases with no gene match: 8. The CDR3 totals 15 residues. The germline V gene has CDR1 SGHTA and CDR2 FQGNSA. Sequenced: peripheral blood. The rearrangement uses TRBV7-2 and TRBJ2-1; TRBD1 matches at 8 bases. The origin of this receptor is a woman in her 30s with COVID-19, enrolled during active disease. The CDR3 DNA sequence: TGTGCCAGCAGCTTAATGTCAGGGGGCTTGGATGAGCAGTTCTTC. Its translation: CASSLMSGGLDEQFF.